This T cell receptor beta chain was retrieved from a study of blood T cell repertoires in COVID-19. In the study overall: Both acute and convalescent COVID-19 samples were obtained from the United States, Italy and Spain. Nucleic acid was either cDNA or gDNA, and it came from T cells, B-cell-depleted T cells, or PBMCs.

Only one count was recorded for this clone. Generated by immunoSEQ multiplex PCR, the TCRdb table keeps only in-frame clones and is missing some. The table lists fewer than 350,000 clones, more than 75% of them singletons. The source material was peripheral blood. The receptor comes from a woman aged 25 to 45 who had recovered from COVID-19.

CDR3 DNA sequence: TGCGCCAGCAGCACCCCGGGACAACGCACAGATACGCAGTATTTT. Protein sequence: CASSTPGQRTDTQYF. The chain recombines TRBV4-1 with TRBJ2-3; TRBD1 might be the D (6 bases). Germline V CDR1 and CDR2: MGHRA, YSYEKL. V lost 5 bases to trimming and J lost 1 base, with 13 bases between them. The CDR3 covers 15 residues.